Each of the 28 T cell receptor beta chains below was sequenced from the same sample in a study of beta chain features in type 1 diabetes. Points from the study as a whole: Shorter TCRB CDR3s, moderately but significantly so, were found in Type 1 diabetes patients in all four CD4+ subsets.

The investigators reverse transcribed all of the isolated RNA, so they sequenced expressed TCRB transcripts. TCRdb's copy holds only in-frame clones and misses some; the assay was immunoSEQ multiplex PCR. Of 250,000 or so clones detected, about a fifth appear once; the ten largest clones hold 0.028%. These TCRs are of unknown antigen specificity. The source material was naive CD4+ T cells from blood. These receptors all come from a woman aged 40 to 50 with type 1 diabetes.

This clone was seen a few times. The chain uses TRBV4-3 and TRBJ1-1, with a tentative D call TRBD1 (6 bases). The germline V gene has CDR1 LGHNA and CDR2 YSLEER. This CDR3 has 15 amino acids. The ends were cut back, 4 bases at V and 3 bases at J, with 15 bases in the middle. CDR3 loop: CASSPQGLGDTEAFF. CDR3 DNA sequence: TGCGCCAGCAGCCCACAGGGCCTAGGGGACACTGAAGCTTTCTTT.

In DNA form, the CDR3 reads TGTGCCAGCAGCGTTTCTGGAGGGAACACTGAAGCTTTCTTT. Translating it yields CASSVSGGNTEAFF. The chain has TRBV9 and TRBJ1-1; D uncertain. Germline loops: CDR1 SGDLS, CDR2 YYNGEE. Trimming shortened V by 2 bases and J by 1 base, and 9 bases separated the two germline ends. The CDR3 consists of 14 residues.

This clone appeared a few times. CDR3 region: CSVETGAGTDTQYF. The CDR3 DNA reads TGCAGCGTTGAAACAGGGGCTGGCACAGATACGCAGTATTTT. The chain carries TRBV29-1 and TRBJ2-3, with TRBD1 matching 7 bases. V was clipped by 2 bases and J by 1 base; unmatched bases: 3. This CDR3 has 14 residues. CDR1 is SQVTM and CDR2 is ANQGSEA in the germline V gene.

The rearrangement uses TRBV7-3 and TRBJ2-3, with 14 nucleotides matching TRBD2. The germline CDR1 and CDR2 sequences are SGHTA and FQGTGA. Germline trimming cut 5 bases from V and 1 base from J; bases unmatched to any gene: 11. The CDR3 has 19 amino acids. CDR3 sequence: CASSPGTSGGRGGTDTQYF. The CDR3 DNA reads TGTGCCAGCAGCCCCGGGACTAGCGGGGGCCGAGGGGGCACAGATACGCAGTATTTT.

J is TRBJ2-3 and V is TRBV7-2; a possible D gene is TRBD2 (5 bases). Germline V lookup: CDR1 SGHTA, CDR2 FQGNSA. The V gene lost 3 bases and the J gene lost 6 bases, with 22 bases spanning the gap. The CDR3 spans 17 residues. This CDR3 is CASSFPRESSRSDTQYF. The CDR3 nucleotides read TGTGCCAGCAGCTTCCCCCGAGAGTCTAGCCGTTCGGATACGCAGTATTTT.

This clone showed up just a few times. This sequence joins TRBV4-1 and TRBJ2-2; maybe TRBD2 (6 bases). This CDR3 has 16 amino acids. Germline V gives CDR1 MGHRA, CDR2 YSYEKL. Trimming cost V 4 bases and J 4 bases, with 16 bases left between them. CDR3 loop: CASSPLGDSSTGELFF. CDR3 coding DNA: TGCGCCAGCAGCCCCCTAGGGGACTCTTCCACCGGGGAGCTGTTTTTT.

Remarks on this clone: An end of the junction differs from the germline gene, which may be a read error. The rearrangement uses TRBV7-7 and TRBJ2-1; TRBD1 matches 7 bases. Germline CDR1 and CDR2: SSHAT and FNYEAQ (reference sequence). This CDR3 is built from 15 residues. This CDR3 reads CASSDNRGSGDEQFF. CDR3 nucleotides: TGTGCTAGCAGCGATAACAGGGGAAGTGGGGATGAGCAGTTCTTC.

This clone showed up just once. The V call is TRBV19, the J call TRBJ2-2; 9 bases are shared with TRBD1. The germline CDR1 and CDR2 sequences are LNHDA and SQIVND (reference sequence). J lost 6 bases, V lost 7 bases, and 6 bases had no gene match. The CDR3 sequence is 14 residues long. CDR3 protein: CASTWDRAAGELFF. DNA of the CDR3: TGTGCCAGTACCTGGGACAGGGCTGCCGGGGAGCTGTTTTTT.

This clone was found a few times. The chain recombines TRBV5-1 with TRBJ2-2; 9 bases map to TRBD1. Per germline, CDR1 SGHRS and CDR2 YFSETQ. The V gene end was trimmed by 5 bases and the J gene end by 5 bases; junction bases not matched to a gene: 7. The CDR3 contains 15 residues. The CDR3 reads CASSLLGQGTGELFF. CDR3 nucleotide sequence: TGCGCCAGCAGTCTCCTTGGACAGGGGACCGGGGAGCTGTTTTTT.

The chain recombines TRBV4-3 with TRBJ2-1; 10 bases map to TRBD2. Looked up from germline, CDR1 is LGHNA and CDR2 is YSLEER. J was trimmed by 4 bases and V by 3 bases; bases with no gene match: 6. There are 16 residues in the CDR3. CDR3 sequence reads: CASSQRTSGNYNEQFF. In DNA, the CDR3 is TGCGCCAGCAGCCAGCGGACTAGCGGAAATTACAATGAGCAGTTCTTC.

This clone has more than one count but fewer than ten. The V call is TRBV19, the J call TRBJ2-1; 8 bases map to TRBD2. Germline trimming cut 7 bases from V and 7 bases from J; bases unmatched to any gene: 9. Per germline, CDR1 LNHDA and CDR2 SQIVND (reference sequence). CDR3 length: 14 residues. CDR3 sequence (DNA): TGTGCCAGTAACGACGGGAGGGCCAGGAATGAGCAGTTCTTC. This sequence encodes CASNDGRARNEQFF.

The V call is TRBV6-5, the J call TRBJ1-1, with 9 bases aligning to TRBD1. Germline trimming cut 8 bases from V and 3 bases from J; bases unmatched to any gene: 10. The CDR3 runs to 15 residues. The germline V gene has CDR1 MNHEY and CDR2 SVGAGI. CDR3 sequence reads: CASGPGQGYHTEAFF. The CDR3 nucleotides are TGTGCCAGCGGGCCGGGACAGGGCTATCACACTGAAGCTTTCTTT.

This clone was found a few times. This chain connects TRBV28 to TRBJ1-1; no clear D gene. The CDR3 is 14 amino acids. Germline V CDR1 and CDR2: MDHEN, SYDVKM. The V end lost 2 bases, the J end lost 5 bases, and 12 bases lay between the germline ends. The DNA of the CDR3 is TGTGCCAGCAGTTTAGACACCGAGGGAACTGAAGCTTTCTTT. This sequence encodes CASSLDTEGTEAFF.

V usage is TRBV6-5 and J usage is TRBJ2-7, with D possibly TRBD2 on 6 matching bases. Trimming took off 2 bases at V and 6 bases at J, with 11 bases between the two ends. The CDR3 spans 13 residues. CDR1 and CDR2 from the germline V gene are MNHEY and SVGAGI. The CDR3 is CASSYETEGEQYF. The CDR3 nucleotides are TGTGCCAGCAGTTACGAGACGGAGGGCGAGCAGTACTTC.

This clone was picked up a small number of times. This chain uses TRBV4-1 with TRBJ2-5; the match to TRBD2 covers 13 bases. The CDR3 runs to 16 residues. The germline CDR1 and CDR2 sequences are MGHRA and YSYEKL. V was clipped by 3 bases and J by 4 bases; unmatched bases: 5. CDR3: CASSHRTSGGLETQYF. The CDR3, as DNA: TGCGCCAGCAGCCACCGGACTAGCGGGGGACTAGAGACCCAGTACTTC.

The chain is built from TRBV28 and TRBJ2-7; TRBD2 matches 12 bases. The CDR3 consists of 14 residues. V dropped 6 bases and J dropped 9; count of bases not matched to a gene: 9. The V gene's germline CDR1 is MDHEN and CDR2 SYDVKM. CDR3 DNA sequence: TGTGCCAGCAGACAGACTAGCGGGAGTGTGGTGCAGTACTTC. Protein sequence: CASRQTSGSVVQYF.

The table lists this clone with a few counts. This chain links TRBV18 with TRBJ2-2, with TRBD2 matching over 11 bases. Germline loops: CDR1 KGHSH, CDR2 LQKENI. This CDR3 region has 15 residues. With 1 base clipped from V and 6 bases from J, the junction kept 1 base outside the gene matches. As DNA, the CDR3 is TGTGCCAGCTCACCACTGGGACTAGCGGCCGGGGAGCTGTTTTTT. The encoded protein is CASSPLGLAAGELFF. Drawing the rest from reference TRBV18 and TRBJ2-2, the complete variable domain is NAGVMQNPRHLVRRRGQEARLRCSPMKGHSHVYWYRQLPEEGLKFMVYLQKENIIDESGMPKERFSAEFPKEGPSILRIQQVVRGDSAAYFCASSPLGLAAGELFFGEGSRLTVL.

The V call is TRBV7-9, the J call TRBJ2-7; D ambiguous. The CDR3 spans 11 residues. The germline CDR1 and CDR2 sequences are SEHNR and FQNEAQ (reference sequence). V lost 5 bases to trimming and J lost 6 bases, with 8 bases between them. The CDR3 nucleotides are TGTGCCAGCAGCCTGTACACCGAGCAGTACTTC. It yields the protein CASSLYTEQYF.

The chain's CDR3 is CASSFGDTQYF. The CDR3 region has the DNA TGTGCCAGCAGCTTCGGAGATACGCAGTATTTT. This chain joins TRBV7-9 and TRBJ2-3; the D is unclear. Looked up from germline, CDR1 is SEHNR and CDR2 is FQNEAQ (reference sequence). Trimming took off 3 bases at V and 5 bases at J, with 3 bases between the two ends. The CDR3 sequence is 11 residues long. The complete variable domain, with remaining parts taken from reference TRBV7-9 and TRBJ2-3, reads DTGVSQNPRHKITKRGQNVTFRCDPISEHNRLYWYRQTLGQGPEFLTYFQNEAQLEKSRLLSDRFSAERPKGSFSTLEIQRTEQGDSAMYLCASSFGDTQYFGPGTRLTVL.

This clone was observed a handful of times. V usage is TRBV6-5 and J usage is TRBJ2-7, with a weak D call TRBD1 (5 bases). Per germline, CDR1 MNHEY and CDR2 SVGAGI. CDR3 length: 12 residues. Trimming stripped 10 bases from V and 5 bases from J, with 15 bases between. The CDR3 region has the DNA TGTGCCATAGGACAAGGCCACGACGAGCAGTACTTC. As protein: CAIGQGHDEQYF.

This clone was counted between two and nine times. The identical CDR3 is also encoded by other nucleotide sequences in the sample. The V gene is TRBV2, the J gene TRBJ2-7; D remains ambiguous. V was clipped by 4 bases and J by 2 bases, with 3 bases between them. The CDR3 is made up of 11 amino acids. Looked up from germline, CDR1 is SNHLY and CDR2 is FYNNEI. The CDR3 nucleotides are TGTGCCAGCAGTGCCGCCTACGAGCAGTACTTC. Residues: CASSAAYEQYF. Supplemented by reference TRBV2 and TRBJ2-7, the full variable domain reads EPEVTQTPSHQVTQMGQEVILRCVPISNHLYFYWYRQILGQKVEFLVSFYNNEISEKSEIFDDQFSVERPDGSNFTLKIRSTKLEDSAMYFCASSAAYEQYFGPGTRLTVT.

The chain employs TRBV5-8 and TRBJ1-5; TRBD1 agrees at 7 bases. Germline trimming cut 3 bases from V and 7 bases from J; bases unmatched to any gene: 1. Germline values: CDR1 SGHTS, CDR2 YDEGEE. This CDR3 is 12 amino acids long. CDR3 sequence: CASSSQGQPQHF. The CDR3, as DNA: TGTGCCAGCAGCTCACAGGGGCAGCCCCAGCATTTT.

The CDR3 DNA is TGTGCCAGCAGCCCCCCTGGAGCGGGGGGACGCACACCAGGGGAGCAGTACTTC. Translated: CASSPPGAGGRTPGEQYF. The chain couples TRBV9 to TRBJ2-7; 9 bases line up with TRBD2. The CDR3 contains 18 residues. Trimming removed 4 bases from V and 7 bases from J; junction bases left unmatched: 21. Looked up from germline, CDR1 is SGDLS and CDR2 is YYNGEE.

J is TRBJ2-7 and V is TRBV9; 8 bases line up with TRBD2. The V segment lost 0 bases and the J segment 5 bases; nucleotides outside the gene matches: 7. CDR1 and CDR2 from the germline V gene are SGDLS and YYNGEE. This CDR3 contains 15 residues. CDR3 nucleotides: TGTGCCAGCAGCGTAGTCGGCGGGGGGCCCCACGAGCAGTACTTC. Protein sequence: CASSVVGGGPHEQYF. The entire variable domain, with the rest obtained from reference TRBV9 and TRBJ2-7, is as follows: DSGVTQTPKHLITATGQRVTLRCSPRSGDLSVYWYQQSLDQGLQFLIQYYNGEERAKGNILERFSAQQFPDLHSELNLSSLELGDSALYFCASSVVGGGPHEQYFGPGTRLTVT.

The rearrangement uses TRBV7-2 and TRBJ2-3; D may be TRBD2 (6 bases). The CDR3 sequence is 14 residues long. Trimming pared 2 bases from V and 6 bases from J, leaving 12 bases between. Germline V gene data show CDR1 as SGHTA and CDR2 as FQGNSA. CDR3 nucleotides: TGTGCCAGCAGCTTATCCTCGGAGGGGGATACGCAGTATTTT. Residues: CASSLSSEGDTQYF.

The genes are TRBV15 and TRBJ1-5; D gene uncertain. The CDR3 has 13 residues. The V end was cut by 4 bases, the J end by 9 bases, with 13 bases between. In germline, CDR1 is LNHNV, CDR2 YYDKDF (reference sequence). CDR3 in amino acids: CATSNQREGPQHF. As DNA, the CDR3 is TGTGCCACCAGCAACCAACGCGAGGGGCCCCAGCATTTT.

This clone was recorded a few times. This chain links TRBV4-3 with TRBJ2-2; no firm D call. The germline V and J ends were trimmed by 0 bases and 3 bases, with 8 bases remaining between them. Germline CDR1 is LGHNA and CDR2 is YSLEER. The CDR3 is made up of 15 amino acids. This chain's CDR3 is CASSQEYPDTGELFF. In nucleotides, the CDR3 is TGCGCCAGCAGCCAAGAGTACCCGGACACCGGGGAGCTGTTTTTT.

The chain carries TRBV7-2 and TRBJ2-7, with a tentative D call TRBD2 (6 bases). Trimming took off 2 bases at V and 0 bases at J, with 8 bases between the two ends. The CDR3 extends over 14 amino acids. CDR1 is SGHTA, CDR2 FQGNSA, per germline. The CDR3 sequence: CASSLLGSSYEQYF. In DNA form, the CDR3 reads TGTGCCAGCAGCTTACTCGGGAGCTCCTACGAGCAGTACTTC.